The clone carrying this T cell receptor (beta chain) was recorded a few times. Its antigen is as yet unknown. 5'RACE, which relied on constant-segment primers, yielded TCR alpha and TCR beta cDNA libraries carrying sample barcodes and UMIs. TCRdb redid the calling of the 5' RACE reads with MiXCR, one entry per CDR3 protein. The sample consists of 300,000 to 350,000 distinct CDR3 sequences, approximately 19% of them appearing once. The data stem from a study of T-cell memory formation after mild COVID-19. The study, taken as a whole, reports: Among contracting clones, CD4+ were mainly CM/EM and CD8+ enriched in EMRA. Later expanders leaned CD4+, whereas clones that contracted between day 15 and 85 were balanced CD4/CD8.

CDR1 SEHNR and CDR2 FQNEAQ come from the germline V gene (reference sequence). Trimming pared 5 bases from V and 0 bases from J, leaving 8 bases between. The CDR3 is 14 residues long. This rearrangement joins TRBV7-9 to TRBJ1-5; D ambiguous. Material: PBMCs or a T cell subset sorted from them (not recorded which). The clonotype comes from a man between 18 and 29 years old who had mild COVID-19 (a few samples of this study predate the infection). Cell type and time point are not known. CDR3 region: CASSPWGSNQPQHF. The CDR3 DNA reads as TGTGCCAGCAGCCCTTGGGGTAGCAATCAGCCCCAGCATTTT.